This T cell receptor beta chain was captured in a study of tissue T cells after allogeneic stem cell transplantation. Study-wide points: Across patients, clones rarely overlapped, yet motif clusters were shared tissue-specifically. Sampling depth was limited, and the cohort was small and clinically varied.

This clone has a handful of counts. Its antigen is unknown. Profiled with immunoSEQ multiplex PCR; TCRdb holds only in-frame clones, not every one. Of approximately 8,800 clones in the sample, 45% to 70% were seen once. The source material was tissue from the jejunum, sampled at autopsy. The TCR comes from a female donor older than 55 with lung cancer.

As DNA, the CDR3 is TGTGCCAGCAGCTTATACACAGGGGTCACAGATACGCAGTATTTT. Protein: CASSLYTGVTDTQYF. This sequence joins TRBV11-2 and TRBJ2-3, with 7 bases matching TRBD1. This CDR3 has 15 amino acids. CDR1 SGHAT and CDR2 FQNNGV come from the germline V gene. J lost 2 bases, V lost 2 bases, and 4 bases had no gene match.